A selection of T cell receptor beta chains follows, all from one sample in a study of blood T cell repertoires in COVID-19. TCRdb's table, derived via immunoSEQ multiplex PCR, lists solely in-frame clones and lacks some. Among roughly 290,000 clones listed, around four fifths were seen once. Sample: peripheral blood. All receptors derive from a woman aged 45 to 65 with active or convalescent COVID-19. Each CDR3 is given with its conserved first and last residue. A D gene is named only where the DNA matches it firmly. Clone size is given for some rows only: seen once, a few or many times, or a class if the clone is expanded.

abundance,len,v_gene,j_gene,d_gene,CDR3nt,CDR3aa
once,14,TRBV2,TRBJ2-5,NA,TGTGCCAGCAGTGCCTGGGACTCTCAAGAGACCCAGTACTTC,CASSAWDSQETQYF
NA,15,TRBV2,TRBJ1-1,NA,TGTGCCAGCACTGAATTACGGGTGGCGGACACTGAAGCTTTCTTT,CASTELRVADTEAFF
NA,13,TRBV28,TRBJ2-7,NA,TGTGCCAGCAGACAAAGCGGTTCCTACGAGCAGTACTTC,CASRQSGSYEQYF
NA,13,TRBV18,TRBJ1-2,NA,TGTGCCAGCTCCCTGGGGCCAAACTATGGCTACACCTTC,CASSLGPNYGYTF
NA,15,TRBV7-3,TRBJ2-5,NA,TGTGCCAGCAGCTTATCTGCCGGGAGTGGCGAGACCCAGTACTTC,CASSLSAGSGETQYF
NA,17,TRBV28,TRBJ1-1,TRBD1,TGTGCCAGCAGTTTATACACCTGGACAGGGGCTAACACTGAAGCTTTCTTT,CASSLYTWTGANTEAFF
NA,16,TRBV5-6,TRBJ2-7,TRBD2,TGTGCCAGCAGCCTCATACTAGCGGGAGGGAACTACGAGCAGTACTTC,CASSLILAGGNYEQYF
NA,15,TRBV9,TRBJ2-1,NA,TGTGCCAGCAACCCCGGGACTCCCCCCCCCAATGAGCAGTTCTTC,CASNPGTPPPNEQFF
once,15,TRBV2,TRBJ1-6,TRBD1,TGTGCCAGCAGAGGAGACAGGGGACGAAATTCACCCCTCCACTTT,CASRGDRGRNSPLHF
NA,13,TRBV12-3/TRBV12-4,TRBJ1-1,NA,TGTGCCAGCAGTTTTAGGGGGGGAACTGAAGCTTTCTTT,CASSFRGGTEAFF
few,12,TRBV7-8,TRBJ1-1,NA,TGTGCCAGCAGCTTACGGGAGACTGAAGCTTTCTTT,CASSLRETEAFF
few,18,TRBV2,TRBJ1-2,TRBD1,TGTGCCAGCAGTCAAAGCGGACAGGGTTGGCGGGCTAACTATGGCTACACCTTC,CASSQSGQGWRANYGYTF
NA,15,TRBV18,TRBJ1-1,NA,TGTGCCAGCTCACCACCTGGGTTCCCGGGCACTGAAGCTTTCTTT,CASSPPGFPGTEAFF
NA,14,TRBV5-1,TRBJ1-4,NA,TGCGCCAGCAGCGTCAGGGCAAGGGGTGAAAAACTGTTTTTT,CASSVRARGEKLFF
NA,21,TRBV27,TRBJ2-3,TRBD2,TGTGCCAGCAGTCCTTTAGCCCCGGGACTAGCGGTCAATGCTGGTGAAGATACGCAGTATTTT,CASSPLAPGLAVNAGEDTQYF
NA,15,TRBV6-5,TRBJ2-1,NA,TGTGCCAGCAGCGAGGACAGTCAGAGGTACAATGAGCAGTTCTTC,CASSEDSQRYNEQFF
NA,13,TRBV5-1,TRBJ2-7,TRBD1,TGCGCCACTTCACCGGGACAGGGCTACGAGCAGTACTTC,CATSPGQGYEQYF
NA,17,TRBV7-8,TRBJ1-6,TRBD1,TGTGCCAGCAGGGCCACGAGGGGGCCGAGCTATAATTCACCCCTCCACTTT,CASRATRGPSYNSPLHF
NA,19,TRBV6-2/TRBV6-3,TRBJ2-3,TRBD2,TGTGCCAGCAGTTACAACGGTGCGGCTAGCGGGAGAGTGGCAGATACGCAGTATTTT,CASSYNGAASGRVADTQYF
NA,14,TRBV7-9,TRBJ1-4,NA,TGTGCCAGCATTCAGGACAGTCTTGATGAAAAACTGTTTTTT,CASIQDSLDEKLFF
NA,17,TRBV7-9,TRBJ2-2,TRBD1,TGTGCCAGCAGCGATGATAACAGGGGGCGAGGGACCGGGGAGCTGTTTTTT,CASSDDNRGRGTGELFF
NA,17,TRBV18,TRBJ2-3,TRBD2,TGTGCCAGCTCACCAATGATGACTAGCGGGTCTGAAGATACGCAGTATTTT,CASSPMMTSGSEDTQYF
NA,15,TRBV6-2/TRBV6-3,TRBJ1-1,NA,TGTGCCAGCAGTTACTCGAAGGGGGGGCGAACTGAAGCTTTCTTT,CASSYSKGGRTEAFF
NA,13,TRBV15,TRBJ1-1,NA,TGTGCCACCAGCAGAGGGGGGGTATCTGAAGCTTTCTTT,CATSRGGVSEAFF
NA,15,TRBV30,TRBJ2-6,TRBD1,TGTGCCTGCGGACAGGGGAGCTCTGGGGCCAACGTCCTGACTTTC,CACGQGSSGANVLTF
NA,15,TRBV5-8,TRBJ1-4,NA,TGTGCCAGCAGCTTGGCCCTAGGCCCGGCGGGGAAACTGTTTTTT,CASSLALGPAGKLFF
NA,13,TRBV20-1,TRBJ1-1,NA,TGCAGTGCTAGTCCCCAGGTGAACACTGAAGCTTTCTTT,CSASPQVNTEAFF
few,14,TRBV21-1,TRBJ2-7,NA,TGTGCCAGCAGCAGACACAGGGGCCCCTACGAGCAGTACTTC,CASSRHRGPYEQYF
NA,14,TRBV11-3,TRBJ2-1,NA,TGTGCCAGCAGCCCGAGCACAGTAACCAATGAGCAGTTCTTC,CASSPSTVTNEQFF
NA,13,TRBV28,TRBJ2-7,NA,TGTGCCAGCAGCCAGCTAGGGGTCTACGAGCAGTACTTC,CASSQLGVYEQYF
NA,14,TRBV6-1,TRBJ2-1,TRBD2,TGTGCCAGCAGTGAGATGGTAGCGGGAGACCTTCAGTTCTTC,CASSEMVAGDLQFF
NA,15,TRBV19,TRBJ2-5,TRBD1,TGTGCCAGTAGCCCCGGGACAGGGGGTGCAGAGACCCAGTACTTC,CASSPGTGGAETQYF
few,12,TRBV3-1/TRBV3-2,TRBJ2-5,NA,TGTGCCAGCAGCCAAACCCGGGAGACCCAGTACTTC,CASSQTRETQYF
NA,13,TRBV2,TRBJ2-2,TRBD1,TGTGCCAGCAGTGTTACCACAGGGGTGCAGCTGTTTTTT,CASSVTTGVQLFF
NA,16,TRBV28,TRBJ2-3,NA,TGTGCCAGCAGTTCCCAGGATAGCGGCTTCACAGATACGCAGTATTTT,CASSSQDSGFTDTQYF
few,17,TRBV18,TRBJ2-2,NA,TGTGCCAGCTCACCACTCGCAGGAACAGAAGAGCCTGGGGAGCTGTTTTTT,CASSPLAGTEEPGELFF
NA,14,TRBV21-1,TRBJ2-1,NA,TGTGCCAGCAGCAAAGCGCAGGGGTACAATGAGCAGTTCTTC,CASSKAQGYNEQFF
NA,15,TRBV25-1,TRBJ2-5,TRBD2,TGTGCCAGCAGGGAAGGGGAGGGCCATATTGAGACCCAGTACTTC,CASREGEGHIETQYF
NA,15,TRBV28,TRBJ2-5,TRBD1,TGTGCCAGCAGCCCTACGGACAGGTACCAAGAGACCCAGTACTTC,CASSPTDRYQETQYF
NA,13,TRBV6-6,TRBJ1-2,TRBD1,TGTGCCAGCAGCAACAGGGGGAACTATGGCTACACCTTC,CASSNRGNYGYTF
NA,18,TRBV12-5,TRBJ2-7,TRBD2,TGTGCTAGTGGTTTAGGCTCGATGGTAGCGGGAGGGATAGGCGAGCAGTACTTC,CASGLGSMVAGGIGEQYF
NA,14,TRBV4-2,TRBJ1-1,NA,TGTGCCAGCAGCCAAGAATTATGGAGAACTGAAGCTTTCTTT,CASSQELWRTEAFF
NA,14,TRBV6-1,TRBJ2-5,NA,TGTGCCAGCAGTGAAGATTCACAGCAAGAGACCCAGTACTTC,CASSEDSQQETQYF
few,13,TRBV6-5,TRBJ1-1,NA,TGTGCCAGCAGGGAGACGGTGAACACTGAAGCTTTCTTT,CASRETVNTEAFF
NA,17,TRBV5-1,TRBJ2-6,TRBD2,TGCGCCAGCACAATGACTAGCGGAAGCTCTGGGGCCAACGTCCTGACTTTC,CASTMTSGSSGANVLTF
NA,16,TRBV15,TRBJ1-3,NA,TGTGCCACCAGCAGACAACAGGGTTCTGCTGGAAACACCATATATTTT,CATSRQQGSAGNTIYF
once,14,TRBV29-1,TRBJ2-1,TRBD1,TGCAGCACTCCCGGGACAGGGTGGTCGGCCGAGCAGTTCTTC,CSTPGTGWSAEQFF
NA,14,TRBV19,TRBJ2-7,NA,TGTGCCAGTAGTATCTCCCTGGGCAGCTACGAGCAGTACTTC,CASSISLGSYEQYF
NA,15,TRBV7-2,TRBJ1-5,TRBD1,TGTGCCAGCAGCTTAGCAGGGGGCCTGGTTCAGCCCCAGCATTTT,CASSLAGGLVQPQHF
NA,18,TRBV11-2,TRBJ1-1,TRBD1,TGTGCCAGCAGCCGCAGATGGAACAGGGGGCATCTGAACACTGAAGCTTTCTTT,CASSRRWNRGHLNTEAFF
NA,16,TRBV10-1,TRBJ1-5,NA,TGCGCCAGCAGTAGGCCCCGGACGGGAATAAATCAGCCCCAGCATTTT,CASSRPRTGINQPQHF
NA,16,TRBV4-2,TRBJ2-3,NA,TGTGCCAGCAGCCAAGGCCTGGCGGGTGTAGAGGGTACGCAGTATTTT,CASSQGLAGVEGTQYF
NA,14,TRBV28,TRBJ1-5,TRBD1,TGTGCCAGCAGCCCCGGGACAGATAATCAGCCCCAGCATTTT,CASSPGTDNQPQHF
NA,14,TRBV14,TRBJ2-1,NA,TGTGCCAGCAAGGTGTCGGGGGATTACAATGAGCAGTTCTTC,CASKVSGDYNEQFF
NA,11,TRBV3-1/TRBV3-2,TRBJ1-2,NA,TGTGCCAGCAGCCAAGGGGGCGGCTACACCTTC,CASSQGGGYTF
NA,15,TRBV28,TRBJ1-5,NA,TGTGCCAGCAGTTTATCGAACAGGCGCTATCAGCCCCAGCATTTT,CASSLSNRRYQPQHF
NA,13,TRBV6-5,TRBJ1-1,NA,TGTGCCACCGAACAAGCGGGTATCGCTGAAGCTTTCTTT,CATEQAGIAEAFF
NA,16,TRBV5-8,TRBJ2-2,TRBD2,TGTGCCAGCAGCGCCGAGGGCGGGAGAAGGACCGGGGAGCTGTTTTTT,CASSAEGGRRTGELFF
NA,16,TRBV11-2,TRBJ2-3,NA,TGTGCCAGCAGCCTGGGGTCTAGCGTAAGCACAGATACGCAGTATTTT,CASSLGSSVSTDTQYF